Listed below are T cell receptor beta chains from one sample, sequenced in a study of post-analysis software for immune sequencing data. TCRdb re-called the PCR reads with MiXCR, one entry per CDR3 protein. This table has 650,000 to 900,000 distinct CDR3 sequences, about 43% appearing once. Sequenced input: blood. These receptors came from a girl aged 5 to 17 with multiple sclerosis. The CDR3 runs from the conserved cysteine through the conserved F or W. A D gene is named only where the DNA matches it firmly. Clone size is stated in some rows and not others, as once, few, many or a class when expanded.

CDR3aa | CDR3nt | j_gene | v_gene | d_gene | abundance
CASSLRPGGDGELFF | TGCGCCAGCAGCTTAAGACCGGGAGGAGACGGGGAGCTGTTTTTT | TRBJ2-2 | TRBV5-1 | TRBD2 | -
CASSRDRTEAFF | TGTGCCAGCAGTCGCGACAGGACTGAAGCTTTCTTT | TRBJ1-1 | TRBV6-5 | - | -
CASILSRDRHVNQPQHF | TGTGCCAGCATCCTAAGTCGGGACAGGCATGTCAATCAGCCCCAGCATTTT | TRBJ1-5 | TRBV21-1 | - | -
CSAGLAGAYNEQFF | TGCAGTGCTGGGCTGGCGGGAGCATACAATGAGCAGTTCTTC | TRBJ2-1 | TRBV20-1 | TRBD2 | -
CASSLGTTRSYGYTF | TGTGCCAGCAGCTTAGGGACCACGCGTTCCTATGGCTACACCTTC | TRBJ1-2 | TRBV7-8 | - | -
CSVGQGRNTEAFF | TGCAGCGTTGGGCAAGGACGGAACACTGAAGCTTTCTTT | TRBJ1-1 | TRBV29-1 | - | few
CSARDPSTENIQYF | TGCAGTGCTAGAGACCCTTCGACAGAAAACATTCAGTACTTC | TRBJ2-4 | TRBV20-1 | - | -
CSAEGLAGYQETQYF | TGCAGTGCTGAGGGACTAGCGGGGTATCAAGAGACCCAGTACTTC | TRBJ2-5 | TRBV20-1 | TRBD2 | few
CASSTGVGGNEQYF | TGTGCCAGCAGCACAGGGGTAGGGGGCAACGAGCAGTACTTC | TRBJ2-7 | TRBV11-2 | TRBD1 | -
CASSLGLGTFGGYTF | TGTGCCAGCAGCTTGGGGTTGGGGACATTCGGTGGCTACACCTTC | TRBJ1-2 | TRBV7-9 | - | -
CASSLGAGRPQETQYF | TGTGCCAGCAGCTTAGGGGCCGGGAGACCCCAAGAGACCCAGTACTTC | TRBJ2-5 | TRBV7-9 | - | -
CSARSPTSGGYEQYF | TGCAGTGCTAGAAGCCCCACTAGCGGGGGCTACGAGCAGTACTTC | TRBJ2-7 | TRBV20-1 | TRBD2 | once
CSVVTGVGYEQYF | TGCAGCGTCGTTACGGGAGTTGGCTACGAGCAGTACTTC | TRBJ2-7 | TRBV29-1 | - | -
CASTGQNYGYTF | TGTGCCAGTACAGGACAGAACTATGGCTACACCTTC | TRBJ1-2 | TRBV6-1 | - | few
CASSPEGDNEQFF | TGCGCCAGCAGCCCGGAGGGCGACAATGAGCAGTTCTTC | TRBJ2-1 | TRBV5-1 | - | -
CATSERDLNYGYTF | TGTGCCACCAGTGAGCGGGACTTAAACTATGGCTACACCTTC | TRBJ1-2 | TRBV24-1 | - | -
CASSLLTGDEKLFF | TGTGCCAGCAGCCTCTTAACGGGGGATGAAAAACTGTTTTTT | TRBJ1-4 | TRBV3-1 | - | -
CASSGTPYEQYF | TGTGCCAGCAGCGGGACACCCTACGAGCAGTACTTC | TRBJ2-7 | TRBV9 | - | many
CASSQDGKGLYGYTF | TGCGCCAGCAGCCAAGATGGGAAGGGGCTCTATGGCTACACCTTC | TRBJ1-2 | TRBV4-3 | - | -
CSAPQETQYF | TGCAGTGCGCCTCAAGAGACCCAGTACTTC | TRBJ2-5 | TRBV20-1 | - | -
CASATQNEQFF | TGTGCCAGCGCGACTCAAAATGAGCAGTTCTTC | TRBJ2-1 | TRBV6-2/TRBV6-3 | - | -
CASRSSTGWGQPQHF | TGTGCCAGCAGGTCTTCGACAGGGTGGGGTCAGCCTCAGCATTTT | TRBJ1-5 | TRBV12-3/TRBV12-4 | TRBD1 | -
CASSLGTSLNQPQHF | TGTGCCAGCAGTTTGGGCACGTCCCTAAATCAGCCCCAGCATTTT | TRBJ1-5 | TRBV12-3/TRBV12-4 | - | -
CASSPSSSEYNEQFF | TGTGCCAGCAGCCCTTCGTCTAGCGAGTACAATGAGCAGTTCTTC | TRBJ2-1 | TRBV7-2 | - | -
CASSATSGDSYEQYF | TGCGCCAGCAGCGCCACTAGCGGGGACTCCTACGAGCAGTACTTC | TRBJ2-7 | TRBV5-1 | TRBD2 | -
CASSPLGGLAGIYEQYF | TGTGCCAGCAGCCCCTTGGGGGGACTAGCGGGGATCTACGAGCAGTACTTC | TRBJ2-7 | TRBV7-8 | TRBD2 | few
CSVSRLAGDLGEQYF | TGCAGCGTTTCACGACTAGCGGGAGATTTGGGCGAGCAGTACTTC | TRBJ2-7 | TRBV29-1 | TRBD2 | few
CASSPPYGGLAEESSTDTQYF | TGTGCCAGCTCACCACCGTACGGAGGACTGGCGGAGGAATCTAGCACAGATACGCAGTATTTT | TRBJ2-3 | TRBV18 | - | -
CASKGGPYNSPLHF | TGTGCCAGCAAGGGGGGGCCCTATAATTCACCCCTCCACTTT | TRBJ1-6 | TRBV7-9 | - | -
CASRVTDTGELFF | TGTGCCAGCAGAGTGACTGACACCGGGGAGCTGTTTTTT | TRBJ2-2 | TRBV2 | - | -
CASGSTGPTYNEQFF | TGTGCCAGCGGATCTACAGGGCCGACCTACAATGAGCAGTTCTTC | TRBJ2-1 | TRBV12-3/TRBV12-4 | - | -
CASSEAGVTQYF | TGTGCCAGCAGTGAGGCCGGGGTGACCCAGTACTTC | TRBJ2-5 | TRBV2 | - | few
CASSQQGAYNEQFF | TGTGCCAGCAGCCAACAGGGGGCCTACAATGAGCAGTTCTTC | TRBJ2-1 | TRBV3-1 | TRBD1 | -
CATTIAGNEQFF | TGTGCCACCACGATAGCGGGCAATGAGCAGTTCTTC | TRBJ2-1 | TRBV7-8 | TRBD2 | -
CSVPGLAGVGQFF | TGCAGCGTCCCGGGACTAGCGGGAGTGGGGCAGTTCTTC | TRBJ2-1 | TRBV20-1 | TRBD2 | -